Shown below are 4 T cell receptor beta chains from a single sample sequenced in a study of cytomegalovirus exposure and HLA in healthy donors. The PCR made use of 60 Vbeta and 13 Jbeta primers. Libraries were prepared by immunoSEQ multiplex PCR; TCRdb keeps only in-frame clonotypes and omits some of them. The sample consists of 200,000 to 250,000 clones, approximately 80% of them appearing once. Sample: PBMCs. These TCRs come from a girl aged 10-17 years in good health and CMV-seronegative.

The V and J genes are TRBV27 and TRBJ1-2; 7 bases are shared with TRBD1. CDR3 length: 10 amino acids. With V trimmed by 7 bases and J by 7 bases, 0 bases remained unmatched. Germline CDR1 MNHEY, CDR2 SMNVEV (reference sequence). CDR3 DNA: TGTGCCAGCACAGGGGGTGGCTACACCTTC. Protein product: CASTGGGYTF.

The gene calls are TRBV5-1 and TRBJ2-5; the match to TRBD2 covers 8 bases. CDR3 length: 15 residues. CDR1 SGHRS and CDR2 YFSETQ come from the germline V gene. V lost 0 bases, J lost 1 base, and 2 bases stayed unmatched. The CDR3 nucleotides are TGCGCCAGCAGCTTGGCCCGGGGGGGCCAAGAGACCCAGTACTTC. It codes for CASSLARGGQETQYF.

The CDR3 region is CASSSSGGVGNSPLHF. The CDR3 DNA is TGTGCCAGCAGTTCATCGGGCGGGGTAGGCAATTCACCCCTCCACTTT. The chain has TRBV27 and TRBJ1-6; no definite D call. The CDR3 has 16 residues. Trimming took off 4 bases at V and 7 bases at J, with 17 bases between the two ends. Germline V lookup: CDR1 MNHEY, CDR2 SMNVEV (reference sequence).

The chain combines TRBV2 with TRBJ2-3; 11 bases are shared with TRBD2. V gave up 3 bases and J gave up 0 bases; unmatched junction bases: 8. This CDR3 is built from 18 residues. Germline values: CDR1 SNHLY, CDR2 FYNNEI. The CDR3 spells CASSERLAGGRSTDTQYF. In DNA form, the CDR3 reads TGTGCCAGCAGTGAGAGGCTAGCGGGAGGAAGAAGCACAGATACGCAGTATTTT.